This T cell receptor beta chain appears in the sequencing data of a study of blood T cell repertoires in COVID-19. Overall study context: Nucleic acid was either cDNA or gDNA, and it came from T cells, B-cell-depleted T cells, or PBMCs.

Generated by immunoSEQ multiplex PCR, the TCRdb table keeps only in-frame clones and is missing some. The sample has about 220,000 clones; roughly 90% are singletons. Within 2 weeks before study entry, exposed participants met a COVID-19 case. The CDR3 has 13 residues. Germline CDR1 and CDR2: LNHDA and SQIVND (reference sequence). Trimming removed 5 bases at V and 1 base at J, with 8 bases between. This TCR derives from a man aged 30 to 39 who had been exposed to COVID-19. Sequenced material: PBMCs or T cells enriched from blood (not recorded which). The V and J genes are TRBV19 and TRBJ2-5; tentative D call: TRBD2 (6 bases). The CDR3 protein is CASSGGAQETQYF. DNA of the CDR3: TGTGCCAGTAGTGGCGGGGCCCAAGAGACCCAGTACTTC. Variable domain in full (rest from reference TRBV19 and TRBJ2-5): DGGITQSPKYLFRKEGQNVTLSCEQNLNHDAMYWYRQDPGQGLRLIYYSQIVNDFQKGDIAEGYSVSREKKESFPLTVTSAQKNPTAFYLCASSGGAQETQYFGPGTRLLVL.